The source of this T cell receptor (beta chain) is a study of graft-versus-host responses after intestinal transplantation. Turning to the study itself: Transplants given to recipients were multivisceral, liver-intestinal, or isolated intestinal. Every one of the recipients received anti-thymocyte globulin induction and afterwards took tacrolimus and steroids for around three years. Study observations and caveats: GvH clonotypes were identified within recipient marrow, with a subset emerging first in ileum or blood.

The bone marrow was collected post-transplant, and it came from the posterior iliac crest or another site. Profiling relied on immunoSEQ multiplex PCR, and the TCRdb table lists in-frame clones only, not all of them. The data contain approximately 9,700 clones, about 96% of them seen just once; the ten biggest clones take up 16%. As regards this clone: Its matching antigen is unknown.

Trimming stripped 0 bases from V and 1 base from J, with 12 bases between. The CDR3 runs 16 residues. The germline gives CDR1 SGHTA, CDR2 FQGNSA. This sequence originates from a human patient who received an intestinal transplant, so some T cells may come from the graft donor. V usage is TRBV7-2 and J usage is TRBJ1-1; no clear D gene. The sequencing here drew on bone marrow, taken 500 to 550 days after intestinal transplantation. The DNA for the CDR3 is TGTGCCAGCAGCTTAGCGGGAGGACCGCCGAACACTGAAGCTTTCTTT. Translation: CASSLAGGPPNTEAFF.